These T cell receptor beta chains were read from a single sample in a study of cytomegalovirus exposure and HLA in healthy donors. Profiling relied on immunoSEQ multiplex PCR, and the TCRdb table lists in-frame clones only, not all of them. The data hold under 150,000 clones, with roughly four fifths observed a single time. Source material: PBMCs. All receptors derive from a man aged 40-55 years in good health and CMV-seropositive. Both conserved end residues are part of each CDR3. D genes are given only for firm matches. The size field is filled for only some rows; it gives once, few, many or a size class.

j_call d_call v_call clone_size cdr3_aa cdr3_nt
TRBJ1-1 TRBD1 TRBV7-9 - CASSLVPGTGDSFF TGTGCCAGCAGCTTAGTCCCCGGGACAGGGGACTCTTTCTTT
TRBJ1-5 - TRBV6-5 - CASSYGRYSNQPQHF TGTGCCAGCAGCTACGGGAGATATAGCAATCAGCCCCAGCATTTT
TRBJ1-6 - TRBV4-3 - CASSPRLDIPPLHF TGCGCCAGCAGCCCCCGGCTTGACATTCCACCCCTCCACTTT
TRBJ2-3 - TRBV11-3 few CASSLPLGGPDEYF TGTGCCAGCAGCCTCCCGCTGGGGGGTCCGGATGAGTATTTT
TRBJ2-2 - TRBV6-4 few CASSDGGAPTGELFF TGTGCCAGCAGTGACGGGGGGGCGCCAACCGGGGAGCTGTTTTTT
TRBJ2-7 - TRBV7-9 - CASSLARTVEQYF TGTGCCAGCAGCTTAGCGAGAACGGTCGAGCAGTACTTC
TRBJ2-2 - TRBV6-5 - CASSYGRGDTGELFF TGTGCCAGCAGTTACGGGCGGGGAGACACCGGGGAGCTGTTTTTT
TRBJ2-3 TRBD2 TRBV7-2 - CASSSPSLRGAYTDTQYF TGTGCCAGCAGCTCTCCTTCTTTGCGGGGGGCTTACACAGATACGCAGTATTTT
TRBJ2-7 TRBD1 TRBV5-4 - CASSSPGQGYEQYF TGTGCCAGCAGCTCCCCGGGACAGGGTTACGAGCAGTACTTC
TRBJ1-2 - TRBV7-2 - CASSLIAGGEVGYTF TGTGCCAGCAGCTTAATCGCGGGGGGAGAGGTTGGCTACACCTTC
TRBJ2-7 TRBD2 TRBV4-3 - CASSQDQRDVAMPYEQYF TGCGCCAGCAGCCAAGATCAGCGGGACGTCGCCATGCCCTACGAGCAGTACTTC
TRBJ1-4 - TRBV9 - CASSGGAVNEKLFF TGTGCCAGCAGCGGTGGGGCGGTAAATGAAAAACTGTTTTTT
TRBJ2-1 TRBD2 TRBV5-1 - CASSRRLAGGLSEQFF TGCGCCAGCAGCCGGAGACTAGCGGGAGGGCTGAGTGAGCAGTTCTTC
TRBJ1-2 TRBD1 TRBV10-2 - CASSGGQEQGYTF TGCGCCAGCAGTGGGGGACAGGAGCAGGGCTACACCTTC
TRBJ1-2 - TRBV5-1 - CASSLGEQGSIYGYTF TGCGCCAGCAGCTTGGGAGAACAGGGTTCTATCTATGGCTACACCTTC
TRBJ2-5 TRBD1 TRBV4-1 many CASSPEGQGRETQYF TGCGCCAGCAGCCCAGAAGGACAGGGAAGAGAGACCCAGTACTTC
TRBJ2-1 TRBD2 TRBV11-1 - CASSVRTSGRQFF TGTGCCAGCAGCGTTCGGACTAGCGGTAGGCAGTTCTTC
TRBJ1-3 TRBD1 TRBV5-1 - CASSRTGIDGNTIYF TGCGCCAGCAGCCGGACAGGGATTGATGGAAACACCATATATTTT
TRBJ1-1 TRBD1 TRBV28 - CASSFTGDWNTEAFF TGTGCCAGCAGTTTCACAGGGGACTGGAACACTGAAGCTTTCTTT
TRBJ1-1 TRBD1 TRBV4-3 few CASSHFQGALDPPEAFF TGCGCCAGCAGCCATTTCCAGGGGGCGCTTGATCCCCCTGAAGCTTTCTTT
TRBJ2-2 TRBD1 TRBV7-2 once CASSLQGANTGELFF TGTGCCAGCAGCTTACAGGGGGCGAACACCGGGGAGCTGTTTTTT
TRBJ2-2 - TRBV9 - CASSVGTGVNTGELFF TGTGCCAGCAGCGTAGGAACGGGAGTGAACACCGGGGAGCTGTTTTTT
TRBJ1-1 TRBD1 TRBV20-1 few CSGDRATEAFF TGCAGTGGTGACAGGGCCACTGAAGCTTTCTTT
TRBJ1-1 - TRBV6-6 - CASKQGGGKAEVFF TGTGCCAGCAAGCAGGGAGGTGGGAAAGCTGAAGTTTTCTTT
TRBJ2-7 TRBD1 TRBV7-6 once CASTTPGQGGEQYF TGTGCCAGCACTACACCGGGACAGGGGGGCGAGCAGTACTTC
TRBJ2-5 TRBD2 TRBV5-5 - CASSLALADQETQYF TGTGCCAGCAGCTTGGCCCTAGCGGACCAAGAGACCCAGTACTTC
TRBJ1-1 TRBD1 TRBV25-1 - CASSDRQGEAFF TGTGCCAGCAGTGACCGACAGGGGGAAGCTTTCTTT
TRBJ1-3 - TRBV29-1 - CSVLQGYSGNTIYF TGCAGCGTGCTTCAGGGTTACTCTGGAAACACCATATATTTT
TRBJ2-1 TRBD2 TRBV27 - CASSFLAGSSYNEQFF TGTGCCAGCAGCTTCTTAGCGGGTAGCTCCTACAATGAGCAGTTCTTC
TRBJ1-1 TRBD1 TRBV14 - CASSQGTGSMNTEAFF TGTGCCAGCAGCCAAGGGACAGGTTCAATGAACACTGAAGCTTTCTTT
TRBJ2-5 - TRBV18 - CASSPERERGETQYF TGTGCCAGCTCCCCCGAGAGGGAGAGAGGAGAGACCCAGTACTTC
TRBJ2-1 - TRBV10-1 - CASSESAYNEQFF TGCGCCAGCAGTGAGTCAGCATACAATGAGCAGTTCTTC
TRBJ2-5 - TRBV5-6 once CASSYQYRTVKETQYF TGTGCCAGCAGCTACCAATACCGGACAGTCAAAGAGACCCAGTACTTC
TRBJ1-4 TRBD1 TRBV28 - CASSLEGAKLFF TGTGCCAGCAGTTTAGAGGGGGCAAAACTGTTTTTT
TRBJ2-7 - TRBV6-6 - CASSLTGSSGEQYF TGTGCCAGCAGCCTCACCGGTAGTTCGGGCGAGCAGTACTTC
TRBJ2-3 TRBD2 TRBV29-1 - CSVQPGGSGRTDTQYF TGCAGCGTACAACCGGGGGGTAGCGGCCGTACAGATACGCAGTATTTT
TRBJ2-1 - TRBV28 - CASSPRGWVNEQFF TGTGCCAGCAGTCCTCGGGGATGGGTGAATGAGCAGTTCTTC
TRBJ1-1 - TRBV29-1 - CSVQAAGSTEAFF TGCAGCGTCCAGGCGGCGGGTAGCACTGAAGCTTTCTTT
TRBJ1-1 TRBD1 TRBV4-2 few CASSQGTGGLDTEAFF TGTGCCAGCAGCCAAGGGACAGGGGGCTTGGACACTGAAGCTTTCTTT
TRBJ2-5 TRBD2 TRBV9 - CASSAGGTSGSGETQYF TGTGCCAGCAGCGCAGGGGGGACTAGCGGGAGCGGGGAGACCCAGTACTTC
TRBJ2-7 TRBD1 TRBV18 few CASSRTGWDYEQYF TGTGCCAGCTCACGGACAGGGTGGGACTACGAGCAGTACTTC
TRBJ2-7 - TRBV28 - CAHGGPYEQYF TGTGCCCACGGGGGTCCCTACGAGCAGTACTTC
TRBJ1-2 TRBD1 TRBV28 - CASSDRGLDGYTF TGTGCCAGCAGCGACAGGGGTCTAGATGGCTACACCTTC
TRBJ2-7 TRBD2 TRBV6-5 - CASGSGRFDEQYF TGTGCCAGCGGTAGCGGGAGGTTCGACGAGCAGTACTTC
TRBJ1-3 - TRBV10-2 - CASSEVVGSGNTIYF TGCGCCAGCAGTGAGGTGGTCGGCTCTGGAAACACCATATATTTT
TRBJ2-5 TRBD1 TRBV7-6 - CASSVRQGATPGETQYF TGTGCCAGCAGCGTAAGACAGGGGGCCACCCCCGGGGAGACCCAGTACTTC
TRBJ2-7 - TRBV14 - CASSQQLAGEQYF TGTGCCAGCAGCCAACAGCTTGCGGGCGAGCAGTACTTC
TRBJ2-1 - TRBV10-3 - CAISFAEAVDEQFF TGTGCCATCAGTTTTGCTGAAGCTGTTGATGAGCAGTTCTTC